This T cell receptor (beta chain) was captured in a study of regulatory T cells in long-lasting Graves disease. The V gene's germline CDR1 is SNHLY and CDR2 FYNNEI. The CDR3 contains 14 residues. The ends were cut back, 4 bases at V and 1 base at J, with 10 bases in the middle. Documented time point: persistent/refractory GD, antithyroid drugs over 5 years with positive TRAb. PBMCs provided the RNA from which the TCR library was made. In Xi'an, China, an endocrinology department was the source of patients. Combining iRepertoire HTBI primers with Arm-PCR of CDR3 regions, the authors built TCR beta libraries. Via MiXCR, TCRdb re-called the multiplex PCR reads, giving one row per CDR3 protein. The top ten hold about 6.6% of the sample, which has some 470,000 distinct CDR3 sequences, 20% to 25% seen once. Overall study results and limits: Persistent disease samples used TRBV28, TRBJ1-2 and TRBJ2-5 preferentially.

This clonotype was found many times. Its antigen is unknown. The sequences come from peripheral blood mononuclear cells (PBMCs), collected when the disease was refractory, from a patient treated with antithyroid drugs. This TCR derives from a female donor with Graves disease. The chain joins TRBV2 to TRBJ1-1, with D unclear. The CDR3: CASSVQVPNTEAFF. The CDR3 nucleotides read TGTGCCAGCAGTGTTCAGGTGCCGAACACTGAAGCTTTCTTT.